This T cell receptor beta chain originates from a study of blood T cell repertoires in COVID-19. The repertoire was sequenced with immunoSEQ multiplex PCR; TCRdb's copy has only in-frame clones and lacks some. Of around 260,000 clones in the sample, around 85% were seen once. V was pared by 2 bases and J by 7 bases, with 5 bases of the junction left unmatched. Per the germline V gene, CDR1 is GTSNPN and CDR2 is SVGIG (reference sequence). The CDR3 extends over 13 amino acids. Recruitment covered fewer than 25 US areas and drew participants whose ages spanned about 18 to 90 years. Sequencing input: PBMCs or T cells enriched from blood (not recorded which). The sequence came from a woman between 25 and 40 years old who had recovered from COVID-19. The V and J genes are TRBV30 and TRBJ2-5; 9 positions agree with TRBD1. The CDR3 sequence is CAWSIDRGGTQYF. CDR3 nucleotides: TGTGCCTGGAGTATAGACAGGGGGGGGACCCAGTACTTC.